The clone carrying this T cell receptor beta chain appeared many times. This entry comes from a study of blood T cells in healthy people across ages. PCR was performed a second time for about 7 to 11 cycles using a sample-barcoded 5' primer and a J-beta primer mix. TCRdb passed the 5' RACE reads through MiXCR, listing each CDR3 protein once. Of 630,000 or so distinct CDR3 sequences listed, 32% are singletons. Trimming removed 1 base from V and 8 bases from J, with 19 bases in between. The CDR3 length is 16 residues. In germline, CDR1 is SGHTS, CDR2 YDEGEE. The chain is built from TRBV5-8 and TRBJ2-1; D not certain. The TCR was taken from an elderly woman in good health. Source material: blood. CDR3 bases: TGTGCCAGCAGCTTGATGTCGGGCCTAATCGGAGATGAGCAGTTCTTC. It encodes CASSLMSGLIGDEQFF.